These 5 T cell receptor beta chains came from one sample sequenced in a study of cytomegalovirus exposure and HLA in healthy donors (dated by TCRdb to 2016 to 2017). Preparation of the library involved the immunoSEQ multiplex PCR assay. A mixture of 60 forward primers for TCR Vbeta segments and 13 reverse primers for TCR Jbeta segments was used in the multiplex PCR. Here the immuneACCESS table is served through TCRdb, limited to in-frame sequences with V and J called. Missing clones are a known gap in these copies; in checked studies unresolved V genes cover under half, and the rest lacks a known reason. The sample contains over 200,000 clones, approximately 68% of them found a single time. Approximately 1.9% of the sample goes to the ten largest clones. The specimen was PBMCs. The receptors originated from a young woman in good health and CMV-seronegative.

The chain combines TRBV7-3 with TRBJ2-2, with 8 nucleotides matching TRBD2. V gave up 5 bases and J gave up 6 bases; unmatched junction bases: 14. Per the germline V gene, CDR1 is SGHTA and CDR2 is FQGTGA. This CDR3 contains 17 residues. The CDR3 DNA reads TGTGCCAGCAGCCTCCGGGGGGGGGACACTCGGTCCGGGGAGCTGTTTTTT. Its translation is CASSLRGGDTRSGELFF.

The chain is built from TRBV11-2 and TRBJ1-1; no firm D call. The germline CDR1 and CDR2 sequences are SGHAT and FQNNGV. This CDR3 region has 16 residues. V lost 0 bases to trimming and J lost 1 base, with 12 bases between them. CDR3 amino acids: CASSLDRWAPNTEAFF. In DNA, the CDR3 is TGTGCCAGCAGCTTAGATAGGTGGGCACCGAACACTGAAGCTTTCTTT. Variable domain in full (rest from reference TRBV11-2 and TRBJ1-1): EAGVAQSPRYKIIEKRQSVAFWCNPISGHATLYWYQQILGQGPKLLIQFQNNGVVDDSQLPKDRFSAERLKGVDSTLKIQPAKLEDSAVYLCASSLDRWAPNTEAFFGQGTRLTVV.

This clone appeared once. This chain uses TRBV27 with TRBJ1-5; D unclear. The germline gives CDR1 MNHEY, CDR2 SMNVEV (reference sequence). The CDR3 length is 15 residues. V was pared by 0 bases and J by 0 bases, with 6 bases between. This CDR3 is CASSLSPNSNQPQHF. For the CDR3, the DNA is TGTGCCAGCAGTTTATCCCCTAATAGCAATCAGCCCCAGCATTTT.

In nucleotides, the CDR3 is TGTGCCAGTAATTTAGCGGGCTGGTCATATGAGCAGTTCTTC. The encoded protein is CASNLAGWSYEQFF. The V gene is TRBV28, the J gene TRBJ2-1, with 7 bases aligning to TRBD2. The V gene's germline CDR1 is MDHEN and CDR2 SYDVKM. After removal of 9 bases from V and 8 bases from J, the junction contained 13 bases not matched to a gene. There are 14 residues in the CDR3. Looking up the rest from reference TRBV28 and TRBJ2-1 gives the full variable domain: DVKVTQSSRYLVKRTGEKVFLECVQDMDHENMFWYRQDPGLGLRLIYFSYDVKMKEKGDIPEGYSVSREKKERFSLILESASTNQTSMYLCASNLAGWSYEQFFGPGTRLTVL.

The chain's CDR3 is CASSGTGEGYTF. The CDR3 bases are TGTGCCAGCAGCGGGACAGGGGAAGGCTACACCTTC. The rearrangement uses TRBV2 and TRBJ1-2; 10 nucleotides match TRBD1. Germline assignment: CDR1 SNHLY and CDR2 FYNNEI. The CDR3 has 12 residues. V was clipped by 6 bases and J by 8 bases; unmatched bases: 3. Combining the CDR3 with reference TRBV2 and TRBJ1-2 gives the whole variable domain EPEVTQTPSHQVTQMGQEVILRCVPISNHLYFYWYRQILGQKVEFLVSFYNNEISEKSEIFDDQFSVERPDGSNFTLKIRSTKLEDSAMYFCASSGTGEGYTFGSGTRLTVV.